Listed below are T cell receptor beta chains from one sample, sequenced in a study of PD-1 blockade in classical Hodgkin lymphoma. Clones were read by immunoSEQ multiplex PCR, and TCRdb kept only the in-frame ones, dropping some. The top ten hold approximately 0.51% of the sample, which has fewer than 20,000 clones, around 92% seen once. Material for sequencing was CD4+ T cells from blood. These receptors were collected from a human donor with classical Hodgkin lymphoma. Both conserved end residues are part of each CDR3. A D gene is named only where the DNA matches it firmly. A clone size is listed for some rows: how often the clone was seen (once, few, many), or a class if it is expanded.

v_gene	abundance	d_gene	j_gene	CDR3aa	CDR3nt
TRBV10-3	few	TRBD1	TRBJ2-1	CAIRGTGTNNEQFF	TGTGCCATCAGGGGGACAGGGACAAACAATGAGCAGTTCTTC
TRBV28	NA	NA	TRBJ1-1	CASSLEAAAEAFF	TGTGCCAGCAGTTTAGAAGCGGCTGCTGAAGCTTTCTTT
TRBV7-9	NA	TRBD2	TRBJ2-5	CASTRGAQETQYF	TGTGCCAGCACGCGGGGGGCGCAAGAGACCCAGTACTTC
TRBV19	NA	TRBD1	TRBJ1-1	CASTQTGDGTEAFF	TGTGCCAGTACGCAGACAGGGGATGGAACTGAAGCTTTCTTT
TRBV27	NA	NA	TRBJ2-6	CASSYRVQAGANVLTF	TGTGCCAGCAGTTACAGGGTCCAAGCTGGGGCCAACGTCCTGACTTTC
TRBV2	NA	NA	TRBJ2-7	CASRTRSRSYEQYF	TGTGCCAGCAGGACTAGAAGCCGATCCTACGAGCAGTACTTC
TRBV6-1	NA	TRBD2	TRBJ2-1	CASSGPSGRVRGKQFF	TGTGCCAGCAGTGGCCCTAGCGGGAGGGTCCGGGGTAAGCAGTTCTTC
TRBV18	NA	NA	TRBJ2-2	CASSPPVTGELFF	TGTGCCAGCTCACCACCGGTCACCGGGGAGCTGTTTTTT
TRBV19	few	NA	TRBJ1-5	CASRGDSGNQPQHF	TGTGCCAGTAGGGGGGATTCGGGCAATCAGCCCCAGCATTTT
TRBV27	NA	NA	TRBJ2-6	CASSFAGAGANVLTF	TGTGCCAGCAGTTTTGCCGGGGCAGGGGCCAACGTCCTGACTTTC
TRBV5-5	NA	NA	TRBJ1-1	CASSLVGRATEAFF	TGTGCCAGCAGCTTGGTCGGCAGGGCCACTGAAGCTTTCTTT
TRBV6-5	NA	NA	TRBJ2-4	CASSSTGAGGKNIQYF	TGTGCCAGCAGTTCTACAGGGGCCGGGGGCAAAAACATTCAGTACTTC
TRBV7-3	NA	NA	TRBJ2-7	CASSSGPSYEQYF	TGTGCCAGCAGCTCCGGGCCATCCTACGAGCAGTACTTC